Listed below are T cell receptor beta chains from one sample, sequenced in a study of blood T cell repertoires in COVID-19. The table came from immunoSEQ multiplex PCR; TCRdb's copy has only in-frame clones and leaves some out. Of 200,000 to 250,000 clones in the sample, approximately 80% were seen once. Sequencing input: peripheral blood. The receptors were gathered from a woman aged 60 to 75 who had recovered from COVID-19. The CDR3 runs from the conserved cysteine through the conserved F or W.

V	CDR3
TRBV10-3	CAISGTRSRNTIYF
TRBV5-4	CASSQPGTGETSHEKLFF
TRBV7-9	CASRTHRDETQYF
TRBV9	CASSVALDTYEQYF
TRBV7-9	CASSRTGQGANGYTF
TRBV12-3/TRBV12-4	CASSSRTGGTQYF
TRBV4-3	CASSQVGTVENTIYF
TRBV15	CATRRWGGRETQYF
TRBV12-3/TRBV12-4	CASSGHEDQPQHF
TRBV7-3	CASSLAGGNTGELFF
TRBV19	CASRGITGGSGANVLTF
TRBV29-1	CSVEEGTGRETQYF
TRBV6-5	CATVRDRVYGELFF
TRBV30	CAWSVGSGFNQPQHF
TRBV5-6	CASSPSSGANVLTF
TRBV5-1	CASSAGYEQYF
TRBV7-9	CASSPRLAIVMNEQFF
TRBV7-3	CASSLYGGALADTQYF
TRBV30	CAWTRGGNQPQHF
TRBV3-1/TRBV3-2	CASQNTGELFF
TRBV28	CASSSPGSTDTQYF
TRBV7-8	CASSHRAGALRNEQFF
TRBV5-1	CASSWATSSYEQYF
TRBV9	CASSVADTQYF
TRBV6-5	CASSSPEASGLETQYF
TRBV5-1	CASSWGSSGGLSSYEQYF
TRBV29-1	CSVNDRANTEAFF
TRBV20-1	CSASKGALDTEAFF
TRBV28	CASSPPTGSVSPLHF
TRBV24-1	CATSDRQGDGYTF
TRBV19	CASSMGTGGTGELFF